The 3 T cell receptor beta chains below were found in one sample sequenced in a study of blood T cells in healthy people across ages. It was with a sample-barcoded 5' primer and a J-beta primer mix that a second PCR of roughly 7 to 12 cycles was run. TCRdb independently ran MiXCR on the 5' RACE reads; one entry per CDR3 protein. In the table there are over a million distinct CDR3 sequences, approximately 42% of which are singletons. The specimen was blood. Every receptor here comes from a woman under 30 in good health.

This clonotype is a singleton in its sample. V and J are TRBV30 and TRBJ1-5; tentatively, D is TRBD1 (5 bases). The germline V gene encodes CDR1 GTSNPN and CDR2 SVGIG (reference sequence). The CDR3 is 16 amino acids. V was clipped by 4 bases and J by 1 base, with 17 bases between them. The CDR3: CAWTPREGASNQPQHF. The CDR3 nucleotides are TGTGCCTGGACCCCCCGGGAAGGGGCGAGCAATCAGCCCCAGCATTTT.

The chain employs TRBV30 and TRBJ2-5, with TRBD2 as a possible D gene (5 bases). The end of the DNA is better explained by TRBJ2-7, so the J call may be wrong. The CDR3 length is 18 residues. In germline, CDR1 is GTSNPN, CDR2 SVGIG (reference sequence). The CDR3 nucleotides read TGTGCCTGGAGTAAAGGTGGGAGAACCGGGTTCGTAATAAACGAGCAGTACTTC. Translated, it gives CAWSKGGRTGFVINEQYF.

This clonotype came up a few times. V and J are TRBV10-3 and TRBJ1-5; TRBD1 is a possible D gene (5 bases). Germline CDR1 and CDR2: ENHRY and SYGVKD. The CDR3 contains 14 residues. The V and J ends lost 2 bases and 6 bases respectively, with 11 bases between them. CDR3 sequence reads: CAISEAPDSQPQHF. The CDR3 DNA reads as TGTGCCATCAGTGAGGCCCCCGACAGTCAGCCCCAGCATTTT.